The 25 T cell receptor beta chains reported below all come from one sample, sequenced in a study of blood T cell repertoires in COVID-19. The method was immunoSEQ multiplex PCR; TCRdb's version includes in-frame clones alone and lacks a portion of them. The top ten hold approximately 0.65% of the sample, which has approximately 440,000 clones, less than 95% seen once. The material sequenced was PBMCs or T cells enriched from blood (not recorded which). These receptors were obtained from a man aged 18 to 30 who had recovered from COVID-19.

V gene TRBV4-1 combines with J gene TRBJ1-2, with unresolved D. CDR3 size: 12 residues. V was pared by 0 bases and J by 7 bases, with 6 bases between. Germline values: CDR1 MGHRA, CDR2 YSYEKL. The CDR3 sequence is CASSQDRRGYTF. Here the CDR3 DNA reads TGCGCCAGCAGCCAAGATCGTCGTGGCTACACCTTC.

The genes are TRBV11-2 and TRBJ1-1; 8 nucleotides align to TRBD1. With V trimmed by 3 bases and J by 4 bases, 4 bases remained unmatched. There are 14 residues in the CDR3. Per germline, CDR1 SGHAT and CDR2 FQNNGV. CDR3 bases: TGTGCCAGCAGCTTGGCAGGGGGCACCACTGAAGCTTTCTTT. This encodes CASSLAGGTTEAFF.

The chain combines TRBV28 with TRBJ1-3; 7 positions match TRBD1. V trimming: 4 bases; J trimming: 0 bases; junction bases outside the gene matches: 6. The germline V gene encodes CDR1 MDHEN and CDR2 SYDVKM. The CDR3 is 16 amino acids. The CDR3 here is CASSSDRLNSGNTIYF. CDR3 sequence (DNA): TGTGCCAGCAGTTCGGACAGGTTGAACTCTGGAAACACCATATATTTT.

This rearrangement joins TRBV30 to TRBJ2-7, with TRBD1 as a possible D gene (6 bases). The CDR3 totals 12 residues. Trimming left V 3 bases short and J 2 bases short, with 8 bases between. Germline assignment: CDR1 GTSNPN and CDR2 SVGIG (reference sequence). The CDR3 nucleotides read TGTGCCTGGAGAGGACAGCCCTACGAGCAGTACTTC. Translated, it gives CAWRGQPYEQYF. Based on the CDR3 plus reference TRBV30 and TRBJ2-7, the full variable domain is SQTIHQWPATLVQPVGSPLSLECTVEGTSNPNLYWYRQAAGRGLQLLFYSVGIGQISSEVPQNLSASRPQDRQFILSSKKLLLSDSGFYLCAWRGQPYEQYFGPGTRLTVT.

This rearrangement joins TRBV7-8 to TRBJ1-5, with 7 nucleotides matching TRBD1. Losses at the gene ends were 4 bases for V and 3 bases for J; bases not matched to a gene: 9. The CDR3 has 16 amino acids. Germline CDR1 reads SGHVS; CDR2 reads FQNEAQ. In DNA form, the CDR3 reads TGTGCCAGCAGCTCATTTGAGACAGGGTACAATCAGCCCCAGCATTTT. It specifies CASSSFETGYNQPQHF.

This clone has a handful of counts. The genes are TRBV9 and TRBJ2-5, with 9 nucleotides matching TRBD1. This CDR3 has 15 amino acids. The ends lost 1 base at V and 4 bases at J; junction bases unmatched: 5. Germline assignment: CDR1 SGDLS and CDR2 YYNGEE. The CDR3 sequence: CASSVSPGQGETQYF. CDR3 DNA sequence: TGTGCCAGCAGCGTATCCCCGGGACAGGGAGAGACCCAGTACTTC.

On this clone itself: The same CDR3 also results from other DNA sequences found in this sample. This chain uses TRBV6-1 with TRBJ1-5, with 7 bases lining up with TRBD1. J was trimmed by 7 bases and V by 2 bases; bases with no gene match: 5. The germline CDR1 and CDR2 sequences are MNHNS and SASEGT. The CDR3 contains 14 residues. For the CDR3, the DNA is TGTGCCAGCAGTGAACGGGCAGGGGGGCAGCCCCAGCATTTT. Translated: CASSERAGGQPQHF.

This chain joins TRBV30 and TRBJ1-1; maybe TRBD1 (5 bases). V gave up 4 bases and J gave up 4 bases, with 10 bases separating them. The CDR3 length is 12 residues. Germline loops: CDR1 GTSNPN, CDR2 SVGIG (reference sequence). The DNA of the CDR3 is TGTGCCTGGAATTCAGGGCGCACTGAAGCTTTCTTT. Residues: CAWNSGRTEAFF.

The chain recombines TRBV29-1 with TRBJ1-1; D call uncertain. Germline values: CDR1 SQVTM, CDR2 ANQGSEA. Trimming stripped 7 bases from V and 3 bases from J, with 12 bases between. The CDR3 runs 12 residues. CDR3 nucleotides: TGCAGCGGGGCAAGGTTGGACACTGAAGCTTTCTTT. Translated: CSGARLDTEAFF.

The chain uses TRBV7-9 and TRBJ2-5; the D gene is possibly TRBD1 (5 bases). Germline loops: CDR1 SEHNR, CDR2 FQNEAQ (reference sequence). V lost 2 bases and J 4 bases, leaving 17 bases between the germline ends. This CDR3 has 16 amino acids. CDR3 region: CASSLNQLGDVETQYF. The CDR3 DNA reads TGTGCCAGCAGCTTAAATCAGCTAGGGGATGTAGAGACCCAGTACTTC.

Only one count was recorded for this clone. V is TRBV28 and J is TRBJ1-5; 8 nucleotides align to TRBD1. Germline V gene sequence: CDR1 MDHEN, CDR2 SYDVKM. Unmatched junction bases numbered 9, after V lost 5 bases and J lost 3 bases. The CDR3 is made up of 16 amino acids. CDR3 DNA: TGTGCCAGCAGTGAACACAGGGGGGTAAACAATCAGCCCCAGCATTTT. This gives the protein CASSEHRGVNNQPQHF.

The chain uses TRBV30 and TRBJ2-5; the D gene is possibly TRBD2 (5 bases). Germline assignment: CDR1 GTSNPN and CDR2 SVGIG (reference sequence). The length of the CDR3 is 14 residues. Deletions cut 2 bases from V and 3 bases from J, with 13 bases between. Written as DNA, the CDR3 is TGTGCCTGGAGTCTCGGGGTTGGGGAAGAGACCCAGTACTTC. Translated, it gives CAWSLGVGEETQYF.

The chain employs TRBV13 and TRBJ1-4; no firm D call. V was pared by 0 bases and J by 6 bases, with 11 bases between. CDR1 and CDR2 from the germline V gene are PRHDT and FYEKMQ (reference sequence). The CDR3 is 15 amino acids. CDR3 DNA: TGTGCCAGCAGCTTAGGTTCCCAGGTAGATGAAAAACTGTTTTTT. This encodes CASSLGSQVDEKLFF.

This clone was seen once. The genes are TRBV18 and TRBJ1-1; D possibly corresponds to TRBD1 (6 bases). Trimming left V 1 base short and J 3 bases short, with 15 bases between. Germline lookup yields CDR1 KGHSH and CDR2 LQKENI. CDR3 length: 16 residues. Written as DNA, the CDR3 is TGTGCCAGCTCACCACAAGTTCCAGGGGCGTACACTGAAGCTTTCTTT. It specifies CASSPQVPGAYTEAFF.

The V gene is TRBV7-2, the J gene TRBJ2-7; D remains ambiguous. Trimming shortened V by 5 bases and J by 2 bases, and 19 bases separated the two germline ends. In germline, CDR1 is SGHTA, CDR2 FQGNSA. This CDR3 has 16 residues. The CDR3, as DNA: TGTGCCAGCAGCCCGCCCGACATAAAAAGGACCTACGAGCAGTACTTC. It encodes CASSPPDIKRTYEQYF.

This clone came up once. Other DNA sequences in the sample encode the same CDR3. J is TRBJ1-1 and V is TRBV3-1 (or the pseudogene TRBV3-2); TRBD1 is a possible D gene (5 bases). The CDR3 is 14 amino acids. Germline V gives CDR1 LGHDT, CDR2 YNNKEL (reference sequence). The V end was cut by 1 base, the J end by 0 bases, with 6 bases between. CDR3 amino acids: CASSQGTLNTEAFF. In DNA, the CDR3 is TGTGCCAGCAGCCAAGGGACACTGAACACTGAAGCTTTCTTT.

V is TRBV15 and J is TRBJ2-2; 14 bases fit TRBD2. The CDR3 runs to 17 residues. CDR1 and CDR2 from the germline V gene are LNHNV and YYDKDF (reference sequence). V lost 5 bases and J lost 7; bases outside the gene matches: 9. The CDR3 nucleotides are TGTGCCACCAGCTCTCCGGGACTAGCGGGAGCGAGCGGGGAGCTGTTTTTT. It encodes CATSSPGLAGASGELFF.

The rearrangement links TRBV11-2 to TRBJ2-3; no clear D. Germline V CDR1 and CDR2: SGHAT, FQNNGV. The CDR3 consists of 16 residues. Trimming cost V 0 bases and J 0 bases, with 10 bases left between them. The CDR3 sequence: CASSLDSSFSTDTQYF. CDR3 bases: TGTGCCAGCAGCTTAGATTCCAGTTTTAGCACAGATACGCAGTATTTT.

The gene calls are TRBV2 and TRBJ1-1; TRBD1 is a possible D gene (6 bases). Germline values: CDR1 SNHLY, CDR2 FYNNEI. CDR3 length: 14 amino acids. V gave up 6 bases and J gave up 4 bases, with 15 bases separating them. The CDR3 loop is CASRIRGIGTEAFF. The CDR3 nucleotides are TGTGCCAGCAGGATCAGGGGAATTGGCACTGAAGCTTTCTTT.

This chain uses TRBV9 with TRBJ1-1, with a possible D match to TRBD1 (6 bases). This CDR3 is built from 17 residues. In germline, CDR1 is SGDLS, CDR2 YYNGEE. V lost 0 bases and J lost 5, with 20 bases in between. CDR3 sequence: CASSVGGHQGRGTEAFF. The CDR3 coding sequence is TGTGCCAGCAGCGTAGGGGGGCACCAGGGGCGAGGGACTGAAGCTTTCTTT.

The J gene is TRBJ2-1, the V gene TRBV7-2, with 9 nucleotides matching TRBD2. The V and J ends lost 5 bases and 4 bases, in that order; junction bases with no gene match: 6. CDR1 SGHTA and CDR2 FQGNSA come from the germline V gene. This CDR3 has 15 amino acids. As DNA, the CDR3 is TGTGCCAGCAGCCTTCTAGCGGGGCTTTACAATGAGCAGTTCTTC. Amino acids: CASSLLAGLYNEQFF.

The CDR3 DNA reads TGCAGTGCTAGTTACGAGGGGAGGGGGCAGTTCTTC. Translating it yields CSASYEGRGQFF. The J gene is TRBJ2-1, the V gene TRBV20-1; 7 nucleotides match TRBD2. The CDR3 length is 12 residues. The junction had 8 bases not matched to a gene; V was cut back by 3 bases and J by 12 bases. Germline V gives CDR1 DFQATT, CDR2 SNEGSKA (reference sequence).

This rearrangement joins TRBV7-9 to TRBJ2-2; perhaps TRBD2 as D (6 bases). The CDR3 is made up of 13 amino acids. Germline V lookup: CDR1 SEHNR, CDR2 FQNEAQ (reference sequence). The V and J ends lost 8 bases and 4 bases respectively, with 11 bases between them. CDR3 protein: CASWRVGTGELFF. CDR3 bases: TGTGCCAGCTGGAGGGTGGGCACCGGGGAGCTGTTTTTT.

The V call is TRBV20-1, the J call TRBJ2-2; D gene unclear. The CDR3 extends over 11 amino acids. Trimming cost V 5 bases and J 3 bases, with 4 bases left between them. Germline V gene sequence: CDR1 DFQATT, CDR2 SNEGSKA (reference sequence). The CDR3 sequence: CSARYTGELFF. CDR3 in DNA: TGCAGTGCTCGGTACACCGGGGAGCTGTTTTTT.

CDR3 coding DNA: TGCGCCAGCAGCTTCGGACAGGGATGGGACTACACCTTC. Its translation: CASSFGQGWDYTF. The chain links TRBV5-1 to TRBJ1-2; 8 nucleotides align to TRBD1. The V gene end was trimmed by 2 bases and the J gene end by 10 bases; junction bases not matched to a gene: 7. The CDR3 contains 13 residues. The germline CDR1 and CDR2 sequences are SGHRS and YFSETQ.